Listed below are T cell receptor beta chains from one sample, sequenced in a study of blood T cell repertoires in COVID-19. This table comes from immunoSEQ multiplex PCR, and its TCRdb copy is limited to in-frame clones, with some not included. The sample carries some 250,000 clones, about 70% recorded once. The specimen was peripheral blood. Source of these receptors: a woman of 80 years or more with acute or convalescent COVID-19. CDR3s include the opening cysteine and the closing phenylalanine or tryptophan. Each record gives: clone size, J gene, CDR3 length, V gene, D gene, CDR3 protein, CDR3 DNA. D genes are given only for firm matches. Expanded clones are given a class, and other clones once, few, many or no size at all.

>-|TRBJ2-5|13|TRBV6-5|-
CASRQGSQETQYF
TGTGCCAGCAGGCAGGGATCCCAAGAGACCCAGTACTTC
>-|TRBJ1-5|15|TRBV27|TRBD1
CASSLDRGGNQPQHF
TGTGCCAGCAGTTTGGACAGGGGTGGCAATCAGCCCCAGCATTTT
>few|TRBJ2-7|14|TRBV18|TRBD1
CASSRDRKTYEQYF
TGTGCCAGCTCCAGGGACAGAAAAACCTACGAGCAGTACTTC
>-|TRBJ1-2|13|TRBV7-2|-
CASSLNDLEGYTF
TGTGCCAGCAGCTTAAACGATCTCGAGGGCTACACCTTC
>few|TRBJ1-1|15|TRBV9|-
CASSVLGTSNTEAFF
TGTGCCAGCAGCGTATTGGGGACATCGAACACTGAAGCTTTCTTT
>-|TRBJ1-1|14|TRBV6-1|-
CASSEAGVGTEAFF
TGTGCCAGCAGTGAGGCAGGGGTGGGGACTGAAGCTTTCTTT
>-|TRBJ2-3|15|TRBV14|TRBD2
CASSQGTSPTDTQYF
TGTGCCAGCAGCCAGGGGACTAGTCCCACAGATACGCAGTATTTT
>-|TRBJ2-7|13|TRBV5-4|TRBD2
CASSFAGGYEQYF
TGTGCCAGCAGCTTCGCGGGGGGATACGAGCAGTACTTC
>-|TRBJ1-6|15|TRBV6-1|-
CASSEATHSNSPLHF
TGTGCCAGCAGTGAAGCTACACATTCTAATTCACCCCTCCACTTT
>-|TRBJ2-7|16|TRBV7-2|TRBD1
CASSLGYNRGSREQYF
TGTGCCAGCAGCTTAGGATATAACAGGGGGTCGAGGGAGCAGTACTTC
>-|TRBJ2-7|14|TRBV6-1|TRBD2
CASASGGSEYEQYF
TGTGCCAGCGCCTCGGGGGGTTCCGAGTACGAGCAGTACTTC
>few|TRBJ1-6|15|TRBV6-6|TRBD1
CASSGDTGGGSPLHF
TGTGCCAGCAGTGGGGACACAGGGGGAGGTTCACCCCTCCACTTT
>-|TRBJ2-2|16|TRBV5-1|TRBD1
CASSFNRGTLAGELFF
TGCGCCAGCAGCTTTAACAGGGGAACGTTAGCCGGGGAGCTGTTTTTT
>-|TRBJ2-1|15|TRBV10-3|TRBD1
CAIRRDRGSSNEQFF
TGTGCCATCAGGAGGGACAGGGGCTCGAGTAATGAGCAGTTCTTC
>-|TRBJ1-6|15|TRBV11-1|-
CASRLSDGGNSPLHF
TGTGCCAGCAGACTTTCCGACGGGGGTAATTCACCCCTCCACTTT